Reported below is one TCR beta chain. Its cognate antigen has yet to be identified. The record has no base qualities; no much larger clone is one base away. The CDR3 goes from the cysteine to the phenylalanine over 13 residues. This entry keeps only the CDR3 DNA: 39 bases, framed from base 1. V ends up 8 bases short and J 5 bases short, with an unmatched junction base count of 8. Based on the germline V gene, the CDR1 and CDR2 sequences are MGHDK and SYGVNS. Using the deep immunoSEQ assay, multiplex PCR amplified TCR CDR3 regions from genomic DNA. For each cell subset, the extracted genomic DNA was distributed evenly across all wells of several immunoSEQ 96-well plates, and each plate served as one replicate. Each replicate PCR for sorted subsets received about 180 ng genomic DNA, equal to roughly 30,000 T cell genomes. Purified libraries were quantified with a Qubit 3.0 fluorometer, sized on a Bioanalyzer 2100, and re-quantified with the KAPA Library Quantification kit. Each immunoSEQ 96-well plate was sequenced on its own single-read 150-cycle Illumina NextSeq 550 flow cell. As for the original processing: Because only junctional sequences without quality scores were contained in the immunoSEQ output, filtering matching that applied to full-length reads could not be performed. To assign V/J genes and CDR3, sequences were annotated using PyIR, a Python wrapper for IgBLAST v1.9, with IMGT germline references. Reads were removed for weak V/J assignments (E-value above 1e-6), missing CDR3, stop codons, out-of-frame junctions, or ambiguous translated residues. V3J clonotypes were defined as sequences sharing an identical inferred V gene, J gene, and CDR3 amino acid sequence. The percentage overlap between two repertoires was calculated by dividing the number of shared unique clonotypes by the size of the smaller repertoire. Richness of each repertoire was evaluated using RTK rarefaction, the Chao1 estimator, and Recon v2.1 estimates of unobserved clonotypes. Generation probabilities for all TCRbeta clonotypes obtained by the gDNA method from four donors were computed using OLGA. The table was pulled from immuneACCESS by TCRdb, which kept in-frame rearrangements only. Such tables lose some clones; where checked, under half of the loss comes from unresolved V genes, and the rest has no known cause. V and J calls and clone size come straight from that table; D and trimming were deduced from the DNA. The sample records more than 2 million clones, around 93% of which are singletons. Over 1.5% of the sample comes from the top ten.

The sample comes from a study of shared clonotypes between healthy human individuals (dated by TCRdb to the early 2020s). As for the study more broadly: The cohort included a few men and two women between 18 and 49 years of age. For each donor, CD4 naive and CD4 memory were each run on three plates, CD8 naive on two plates, and CD8 memory on one plate. To estimate repertoire size and how much clonotypes are shared between individuals, the study performed deep sequencing of blood TCR repertoires from a few healthy adults. Different laboratories and diverse techniques were used to prepare libraries and sequence TCR repertoires, to increase sequencing depth and limit assay-specific biases. Between about 0.85 and 9.5 billion PBMCs per donor were obtained by leukapheresis. The study at large found these results: Because the study included only a small number of donors, the genetic and exposure-history diversity represented was limited. When several donors were compared, the shared fraction of clonotypes was about 5.2% for naive CD4, 3.5% to 4% for naive CD8, more than 2% for memory CD4, and about 0.36% for memory CD8. Pairwise subsampling indicated that sequencing depth was expected to affect the degree of clonotype sharing among donors. Larger estimated clonotype richness was generally found for naive subsets than for memory subsets. Incomplete sequencing was indicated by rarefaction of sorted-subset datasets, despite the large sequencing depth. Compared with non-shared clonotypes, the clonotypes found in all four sorted-subset donors had higher generation probabilities. Only blood was sampled, and tissue TCR repertoires likely differ from those in blood.

CD8 naive samples consisted of CD45RO-negative cells that were positively selected for CCR7, yielding a CD45RA+CCR7+ population without TemRA cells. Donors were healthy HIV-negative adults with no recently reported acute infections or vaccinations. Every donor was a Caucasian adult residing in Nashville, Tennessee, USA. After blood collection by leukapheresis, PBMCs were isolated using Ficoll-Histopaque density gradient centrifugation and then cryopreserved in the vapor phase of liquid nitrogen. Analytical flow cytometry was used to check the purity and quantity of every magnetically sorted T cell population. Genomic DNA was isolated from each sorted fraction and quantified by UV absorbance on a Nanodrop 2000c.

Sequenced: naive CD8+ T cells from PBMCs. The cell subset or site label for this specimen denotes: CD45RA+CCR7+. The sequence joins TRBV25-1 to TRBJ2-7; 8 junctional bases match TRBD2. This receptor was taken from a man aged 18-30 years in good health. Some clones in this sample may be carry-over from other donors' samples. The nucleotide sequence is given as TGTGCCAGCGGAGCGGGAGATAGAAACGAGCAGTACTTC. Its amino acids are CASGAGDRNEQYF.